This T cell receptor (beta chain) stems from a study of T cell responses to AZD1222 COVID-19 vaccine. V was clipped by 1 base and J by 2 bases, with 8 bases between them. CDR1 is MGHRA and CDR2 is YSYEKL in the germline V gene. The CDR3 runs 15 residues. This clone was seen once. Its specificity is unknown. TCRdb's copy holds only in-frame clones and misses some; the assay was immunoSEQ multiplex PCR. The table has more than 150,000 clones, 90% to 95% seen once. Broader study findings: Only a handful of people who got AZD1222 tested seropositive at baseline.

The chain couples TRBV4-1 to TRBJ2-2; no reliable D call. This clonotype was sampled from an adult in good health. Specimen: peripheral blood, collected on day 0 of AZD1222 vaccination. CDR3 amino acids: CASSQVVRNTGELFF. DNA for the CDR3: TGCGCCAGCAGCCAAGTCGTCAGAAACACCGGGGAGCTGTTTTTT.